These T cell receptor beta chains were read from a single sample in a study of untreated major depressive disorder. The protocol was immunoSEQ multiplex PCR, while the TCRdb copy is restricted to in-frame clones and leaves out a portion. Of about 25,000 clones detected, about 89% appear once; the ten largest clones hold roughly 0.7%. Sample: CD4+ T cells from PBMCs. These receptors were obtained from a young woman with major depressive disorder. Both conserved end residues are part of each CDR3. A D gene is named only where the DNA matches it firmly. Not all rows give a size; the values are once, few, many and, for expanded clones, a class.

>TRBD2|once|TRBV5-1|TRBJ2-2
CASSSLAGAGELFF
TGCGCCAGCAGCTCGCTAGCGGGAGCCGGGGAGCTGTTTTTT
>.|.|TRBV25-1|TRBJ1-2
CASSISGVPSNYGYTF
TGTGCCAGCAGTATCTCCGGGGTTCCCTCTAACTATGGCTACACCTTC
>TRBD1|.|TRBV5-1|TRBJ2-2
CASSPGGQVRSGELFF
TGCGCCAGCAGCCCTGGAGGACAGGTGCGATCCGGGGAGCTGTTTTTT
>TRBD1|.|TRBV19|TRBJ2-7
CASRRQGAYEQYF
TGTGCCAGTAGAAGACAGGGGGCTTACGAGCAGTACTTC
>.|.|TRBV7-2|TRBJ1-2
CASSFVAGLNYGYTF
TGTGCCAGCAGCTTTGTGGCAGGACTTAATTATGGCTACACCTTC
>TRBD2|.|TRBV11-2|TRBJ2-3
CASSLVRLAGNTDTQYF
TGTGCCAGCAGCTTAGTAAGGCTAGCGGGGAACACAGATACGCAGTATTTT
>.|.|TRBV27|TRBJ1-1
CASGETVPTPADNEAFF
TGTGCCAGCGGCGAGACAGTCCCAACCCCCGCCGACAATGAAGCTTTCTTT
>.|.|TRBV10-2|TRBJ2-4
CASEEQKNIQYF
TGCGCCAGCGAGGAACAGAAAAACATTCAGTACTTC
>.|.|TRBV7-8|TRBJ1-2
CASSLDGGHYGYTF
TGTGCCAGCAGCTTAGACGGGGGGCACTATGGCTACACCTTC
>TRBD1|.|TRBV18|TRBJ1-3
CASSPGGQAGTIYF
TGTGCCAGCTCACCGGGGGGACAGGCCGGAACCATATATTTT
>.|few|TRBV18|TRBJ1-2
CASSPQGRVYGYTF
TGTGCCAGCTCACCACAAGGGAGGGTCTATGGCTACACCTTC
>TRBD1|.|TRBV28|TRBJ1-5
CASSITGAGQPQHF
TGTGCCAGCAGTATAACAGGGGCGGGTCAGCCCCAGCATTTT
>.|.|TRBV19|TRBJ1-1
CASSWNTEAFF
TGTGCCAGTTCTTGGAACACTGAAGCTTTCTTT
>TRBD1|.|TRBV5-4|TRBJ2-1
CASSFEPGGINEQFF
TGTGCCAGCAGCTTTGAGCCAGGGGGAATCAATGAGCAGTTCTTC
>.|.|TRBV6-5|TRBJ2-7
CASSTGPIYEQYF
TGTGCCAGCAGTACCGGGCCCATCTACGAGCAGTACTTC
>TRBD2|.|TRBV10-3|TRBJ2-1
CAIGTSGMVEQFF
TGTGCCATAGGGACTAGCGGGATGGTTGAGCAGTTCTTC
>.|.|TRBV5-8|TRBJ1-1
CASSPQGWGANTEAFF
TGTGCCAGCAGTCCTCAGGGCTGGGGGGCGAACACTGAAGCTTTCTTT
>.|.|TRBV7-7|TRBJ2-1
CASSSDSHSEQFF
TGTGCTAGCAGCTCAGACAGTCATTCCGAGCAGTTCTTC
>TRBD2|once|TRBV5-1|TRBJ2-1
CASSRLAGGFSYNEQFF
TGCGCCAGCAGCCGACTAGCGGGAGGCTTCTCCTACAATGAGCAGTTCTTC
>.|.|TRBV4-2|TRBJ2-7
CASSQDGWVDEQYF
TGTGCCAGCAGCCAAGATGGATGGGTTGACGAGCAGTACTTC
>.|.|TRBV6-6|TRBJ2-3
CASSYSWGGGTDTQYF
TGTGCCAGCAGTTACTCGTGGGGCGGGGGCACAGATACGCAGTATTTT
>.|few|TRBV5-6|TRBJ1-4
CASSPASSREKLFF
TGTGCCAGCAGCCCGGCAAGCTCCAGGGAAAAACTGTTTTTT
>.|.|TRBV5-4|TRBJ1-2
CASSFRTGGYTF
TGTGCCAGCAGCTTTCGAACAGGAGGCTACACCTTC
>TRBD1|once|TRBV27|TRBJ1-4
CASSTLRTGNEKLFF
TGTGCCAGCAGTACCCTAAGGACAGGCAATGAAAAACTGTTTTTT
>.|.|TRBV6-6|TRBJ2-7
CASRRTGSYEQYF
TGTGCCAGCAGACGGACCGGGTCCTACGAGCAGTACTTC
>.|.|TRBV4-3|TRBJ2-7
CASSQDPWGEAYEQYF
TGCGCCAGCAGCCAAGACCCATGGGGAGAAGCCTACGAGCAGTACTTC
>.|.|TRBV28|TRBJ1-2
CASSFSGRRNYGYTF
TGTGCCAGCAGTTTCTCCGGACGGAGGAACTATGGCTACACCTTC
>.|.|TRBV6-5|TRBJ1-2
CASSSTPGPSGYTF
TGTGCCAGCAGTTCCACCCCGGGCCCTTCGGGCTACACCTTC
>TRBD1|.|TRBV30|TRBJ2-1
CAWSGDSSYNEQFF
TGTGCCTGGAGTGGGGACAGCTCCTACAATGAGCAGTTCTTC
>.|.|TRBV6-5|TRBJ2-3
CASRTDGTDTQYF
TGTGCCAGCAGAACGGACGGCACAGATACGCAGTATTTT